The 18 T cell receptor beta chains below were found in one sample sequenced in a study of T-cell reconstitution after alpha-beta-depleted transplantation in children. Preparation of the TCRbeta library involved a method that used unique molecular identifiers. From the PCR reads, TCRdb called clonotypes with MiXCR, one entry per CDR3 protein. Here the sample spans 350,000 to 400,000 distinct CDR3 sequences, roughly 21% being singletons. This specimen was PBMCs from the stem cell graft donor, taken from the stem cell graft. The receptors originated from a human donor who donated a stem cell graft to a child with acute myeloid leukemia.

The chain links TRBV25-1 to TRBJ2-1; 8 bases fit TRBD1. The V and J ends lost 5 bases and 13 bases, in that order; junction bases with no gene match: 10. Germline CDR1 is MGHDK and CDR2 is SYGVNS. The CDR3 spans 13 residues. The CDR3 sequence is CASSTTDRGKQFF. In DNA form, the CDR3 reads TGTGCCAGCAGTACGACCGACAGGGGAAAACAGTTCTTC.

This chain uses TRBV29-1 with TRBJ1-1; D is uncertain. V was clipped by 5 bases and J by 5 bases, with 15 bases between them. Looked up from germline, CDR1 is SQVTM and CDR2 is ANQGSEA. The CDR3 is 13 amino acids. The CDR3 is CSVLINPGTEAFF. CDR3 sequence (DNA): TGCAGCGTTCTTATAAATCCCGGGACTGAAGCTTTCTTT.

This chain's CDR3 is CSAATDTEAFF. The CDR3 coding sequence is TGCAGTGCTGCAACGGACACTGAAGCTTTCTTT. The V gene is TRBV20-1, the J gene TRBJ1-1; D ambiguous. The CDR3 extends over 11 amino acids. In germline, CDR1 is DFQATT, CDR2 SNEGSKA (reference sequence). Trimming left V 5 bases short and J 3 bases short, with 7 bases between.

Written as DNA, the CDR3 is TGCAGCGCTGACGGCGGCTCCTACAATGAGCAGTTCTTC. It yields the protein CSADGGSYNEQFF. The chain uses TRBV29-1 and TRBJ2-1; D not certain. Germline-derived CDR1 and CDR2 are SQVTM and ANQGSEA. V was trimmed by 7 bases and J by 0 bases, leaving 10 bases between them. This CDR3 region has 13 residues.

The chain couples TRBV11-1 to TRBJ2-5, with D possibly matching TRBD1 (6 bases). Trimming removed 1 base from V and 2 bases from J, with 11 bases in between. Germline CDR1 SGHAT, CDR2 FQDESV (reference sequence). There are 15 residues in the CDR3. The CDR3 DNA is TGTGCCAGCAGCTTAGTTTACAGGGCTCAAGAGACCCAGTACTTC. Translating it yields CASSLVYRAQETQYF.

This clonotype was detected ten times or more. J is TRBJ2-1 and V is TRBV9, with D maybe TRBD2 (5 bases). The CDR3 has 13 residues. The V end was cut by 4 bases, the J end by 6 bases, with 11 bases between. Germline V CDR1 and CDR2: SGDLS, YYNGEE. The CDR3 reads CASSPAGVNEQFF. CDR3 nucleotide sequence: TGTGCCAGCAGCCCCGCCGGGGTCAATGAGCAGTTCTTC.

The V gene is TRBV6-2 or TRBV6-3, the J gene TRBJ2-3; possible D gene TRBD2, 5 bases. Germline V gene lookup returns CDR1 MNHEY and CDR2 SVGEGT. The V end was cut by 2 bases, the J end by 11 bases, with 11 bases between. The CDR3 length is 12 residues. The CDR3 sequence: CASSYTREGQYF. In DNA form, the CDR3 reads TGTGCCAGCAGTTACACACGGGAAGGGCAGTATTTT.

This sequence joins TRBV4-1 and TRBJ2-7; 7 bases align to TRBD2. Trimming removed 0 bases from V and 3 bases from J; junction bases left unmatched: 8. Germline V CDR1 and CDR2: MGHRA, YSYEKL. The length of the CDR3 is 16 residues. The DNA of the CDR3 is TGCGCCAGCAGCCAAGAGAACCTAGCGGAAAACTACGAGCAGTACTTC. It specifies CASSQENLAENYEQYF.

This clonotype was seen at least ten times. CDR3: CASSLALWSNEQFF. CDR3 coding DNA: TGTGCCAGCAGCTTAGCCCTTTGGAGCAATGAGCAGTTCTTC. The rearrangement uses TRBV7-2 and TRBJ2-1; D gene ambiguous. This CDR3 is 14 amino acids long. Per the germline V gene, CDR1 is SGHTA and CDR2 is FQGNSA. V lost 0 bases, J lost 6 bases, and 9 bases lay in between.

The chain combines TRBV12-5 with TRBJ2-7, with TRBD2 matching 7 bases. The CDR3 spans 15 residues. From germline, CDR1 is LGHNT and CDR2 FRNRAP. Losses at the gene ends were 6 bases for V and 5 bases for J; bases not matched to a gene: 13. This CDR3 is CASGEVGGLRNEQYF. CDR3 coding DNA: TGTGCTAGTGGAGAGGTGGGGGGGTTGAGAAACGAGCAGTACTTC.

This clonotype was found a few times. The chain combines TRBV28 with TRBJ2-5; TRBD1 agrees at 7 bases. V lost 8 bases to trimming and J lost 5 bases; unmatched junction nucleotides: 8. The CDR3 is 13 amino acids. Germline V lookup: CDR1 MDHEN, CDR2 SYDVKM. The CDR3 protein is CASRDSSWETQYF. The CDR3 nucleotides are TGTGCCAGCCGGGACAGTTCTTGGGAGACCCAGTACTTC.

This clonotype occurred a few times. This chain uses TRBV15 with TRBJ1-4; TRBD1 is a possible D gene (6 bases). V was cut by 0 bases and J by 7 bases, with 9 bases left in between. The CDR3 sequence is 14 residues long. CDR1 is LNHNV and CDR2 is YYDKDF in the germline V gene (reference sequence). In DNA, the CDR3 is TGTGCCACCAGCAGAGATAACAGGGCTGAAAAACTGTTTTTT. Protein: CATSRDNRAEKLFF.

V and J are TRBV6-5 and TRBJ2-7; the match to TRBD1 covers 8 bases. In germline, CDR1 is MNHEY, CDR2 SVGAGI. CDR3 size: 16 residues. V gave up 0 bases and J gave up 4 bases; unmatched junction bases: 8. DNA of the CDR3: TGTGCCAGCAGTTACTCGGTGGACAGGGAATGGTACGAGCAGTACTTC. Protein: CASSYSVDREWYEQYF.

V is TRBV29-1 and J is TRBJ2-7; D possibly uses TRBD1 or TRBD2 (6 bases each). Germline-derived CDR1 and CDR2 are SQVTM and ANQGSEA. V lost 4 bases and J lost 3, with 13 bases in between. This CDR3 region has 13 residues. CDR3 region: CSVAGGTSYEQYF. The DNA for the CDR3 is TGCAGCGTTGCCGGCGGGACAAGCTACGAGCAGTACTTC.

There are a few counts of this clonotype. The genes are TRBV2 and TRBJ2-7; TRBD1 aligns across 8 bases. V gave up 11 bases and J gave up 6 bases; unmatched junction bases: 15. This CDR3 spans 14 amino acids. Germline assignment: CDR1 SNHLY and CDR2 FYNNEI. The CDR3 spells CAASPQGAQGEQYF. The CDR3 nucleotides read TGTGCCGCCTCACCCCAGGGGGCGCAGGGCGAGCAGTACTTC.

The J gene is TRBJ2-2, the V gene TRBV4-1; 11 bases match TRBD2. J lost 6 bases, V lost 6 bases, and 9 bases had no gene match. The CDR3 covers 16 residues. From germline, CDR1 is MGHRA and CDR2 YSYEKL. For the CDR3, the DNA is TGCGCCAGCAGTCCACTAGCGGGAGACTCTTCCGGGGAGCTGTTTTTT. This gives the protein CASSPLAGDSSGELFF.

This clonotype came up many times. The chain recombines TRBV6-2 or TRBV6-3 with TRBJ1-1, with a possible D match to TRBD1 (5 bases). V lost 3 bases and J lost 1, with 12 bases in between. CDR1 and CDR2 (germline): MNHEY, SVGEGT. The CDR3 is 15 residues long. CDR3 protein: CASSYPGTRNTEAFF. Here the CDR3 DNA reads TGTGCCAGCAGTTATCCAGGGACTAGGAACACTGAAGCTTTCTTT.

The chain is built from TRBV15 and TRBJ2-5, with a tentative D call TRBD2 (6 bases). Per the germline V gene, CDR1 is LNHNV and CDR2 is YYDKDF (reference sequence). Trimming removed 7 bases from V and 5 bases from J, with 14 bases in between. CDR3 length: 13 amino acids. Here the CDR3 DNA reads TGTGCCACCACTAGGGACTTAGGGGAGACCCAGTACTTC. This codes for CATTRDLGETQYF.